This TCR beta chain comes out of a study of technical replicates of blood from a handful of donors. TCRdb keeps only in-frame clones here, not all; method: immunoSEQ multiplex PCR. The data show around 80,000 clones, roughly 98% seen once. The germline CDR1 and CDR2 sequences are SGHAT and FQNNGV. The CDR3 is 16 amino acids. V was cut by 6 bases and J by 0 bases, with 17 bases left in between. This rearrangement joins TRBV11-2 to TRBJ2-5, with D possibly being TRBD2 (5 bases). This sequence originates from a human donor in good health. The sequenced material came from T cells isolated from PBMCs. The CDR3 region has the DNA TGTGCCAGCAGTCATCAGGACTCCGGGGACCAAGAGACCCAGTACTTC. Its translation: CASSHQDSGDQETQYF. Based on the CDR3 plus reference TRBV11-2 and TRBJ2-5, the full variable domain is EAGVAQSPRYKIIEKRQSVAFWCNPISGHATLYWYQQILGQGPKLLIQFQNNGVVDDSQLPKDRFSAERLKGVDSTLKIQPAKLEDSAVYLCASSHQDSGDQETQYFGPGTRLLVL.